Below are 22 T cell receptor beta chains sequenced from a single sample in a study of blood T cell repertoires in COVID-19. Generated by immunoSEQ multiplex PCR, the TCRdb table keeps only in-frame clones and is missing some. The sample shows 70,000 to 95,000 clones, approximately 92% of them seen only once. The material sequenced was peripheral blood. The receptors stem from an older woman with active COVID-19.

The CDR3 reads CASSPYSWTENTEAFF. Here the CDR3 DNA reads TGTGCCAGCAGCCCCTATTCTTGGACAGAGAACACTGAAGCTTTCTTT. This chain uses TRBV7-9 with TRBJ1-1; possibly TRBD1 for D (6 bases). The germline V gene encodes CDR1 SEHNR and CDR2 FQNEAQ (reference sequence). The V end lost 5 bases, the J end lost 1 base, and 17 bases lay between the germline ends. CDR3 length: 16 amino acids.

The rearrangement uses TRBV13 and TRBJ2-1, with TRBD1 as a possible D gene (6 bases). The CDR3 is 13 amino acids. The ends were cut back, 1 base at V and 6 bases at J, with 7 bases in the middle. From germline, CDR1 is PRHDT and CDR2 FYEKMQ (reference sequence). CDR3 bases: TGTGCCAGCAGCTTAGCACAGGGCAATGAGCAGTTCTTC. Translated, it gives CASSLAQGNEQFF.

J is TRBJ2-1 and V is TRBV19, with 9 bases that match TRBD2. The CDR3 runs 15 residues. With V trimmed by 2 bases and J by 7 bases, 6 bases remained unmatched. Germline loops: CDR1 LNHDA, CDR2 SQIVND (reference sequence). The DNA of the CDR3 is TGTGCCAGTAGTATAAAGGCTAGCGGGATGAATGAGCAGTTCTTC. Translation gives CASSIKASGMNEQFF.

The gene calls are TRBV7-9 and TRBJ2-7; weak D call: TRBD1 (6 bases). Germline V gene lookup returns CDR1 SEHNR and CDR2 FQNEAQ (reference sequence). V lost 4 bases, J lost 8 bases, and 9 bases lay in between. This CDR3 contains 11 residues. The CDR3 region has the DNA TGTGCCAGCAGCTACGACAGGCAGCAGTACTTC. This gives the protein CASSYDRQQYF.

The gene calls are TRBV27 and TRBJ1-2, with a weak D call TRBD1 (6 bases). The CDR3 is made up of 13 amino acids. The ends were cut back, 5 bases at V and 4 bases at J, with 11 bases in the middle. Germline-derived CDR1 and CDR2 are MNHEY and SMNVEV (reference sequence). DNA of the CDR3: TGTGCCAGCAGTAACGCACAGGGCTATGGCTACACCTTC. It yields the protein CASSNAQGYGYTF.

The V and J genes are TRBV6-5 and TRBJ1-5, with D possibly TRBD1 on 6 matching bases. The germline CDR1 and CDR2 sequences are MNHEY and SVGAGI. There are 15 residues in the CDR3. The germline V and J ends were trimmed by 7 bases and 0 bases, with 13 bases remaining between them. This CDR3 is CASIKTGNSNQPQHF. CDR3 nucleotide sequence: TGTGCCAGCATTAAAACAGGGAATAGCAATCAGCCCCAGCATTTT.

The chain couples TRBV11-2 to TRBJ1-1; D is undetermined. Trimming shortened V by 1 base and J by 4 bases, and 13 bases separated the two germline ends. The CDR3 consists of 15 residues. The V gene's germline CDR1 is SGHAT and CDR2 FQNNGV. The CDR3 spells CASSLVRASVTEAFF. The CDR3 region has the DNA TGTGCCAGCAGCTTAGTGAGGGCGTCGGTCACTGAAGCTTTCTTT.

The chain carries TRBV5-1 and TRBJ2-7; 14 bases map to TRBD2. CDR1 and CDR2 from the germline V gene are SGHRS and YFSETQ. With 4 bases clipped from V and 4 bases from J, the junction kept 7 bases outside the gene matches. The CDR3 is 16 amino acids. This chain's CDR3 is CASSRSGTSGSYEQYF. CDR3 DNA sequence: TGCGCCAGCAGCCGTTCCGGGACTAGCGGGAGTTACGAGCAGTACTTC.

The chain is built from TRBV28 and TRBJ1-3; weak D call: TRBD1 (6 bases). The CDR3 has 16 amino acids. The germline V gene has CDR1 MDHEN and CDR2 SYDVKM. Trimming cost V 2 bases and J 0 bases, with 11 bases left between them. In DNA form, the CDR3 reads TGTGCCAGCAGTTTACCCGGACAGCTCTCTGGAAACACCATATATTTT. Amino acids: CASSLPGQLSGNTIYF.

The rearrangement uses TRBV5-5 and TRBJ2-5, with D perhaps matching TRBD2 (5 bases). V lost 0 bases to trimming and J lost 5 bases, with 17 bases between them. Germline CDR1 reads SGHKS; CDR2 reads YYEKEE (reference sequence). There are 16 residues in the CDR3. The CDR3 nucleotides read TGTGCCAGCAGCTTGGCCACCACAATGCGGAGGGAGACCCAGTACTTC. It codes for CASSLATTMRRETQYF.

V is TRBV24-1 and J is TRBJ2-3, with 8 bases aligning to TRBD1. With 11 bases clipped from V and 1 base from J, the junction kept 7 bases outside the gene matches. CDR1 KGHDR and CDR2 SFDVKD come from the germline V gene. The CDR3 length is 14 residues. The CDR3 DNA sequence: TGTGCCAGCGCTCCGGGACAGGGCACAGATACGCAGTATTTT. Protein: CASAPGQGTDTQYF.

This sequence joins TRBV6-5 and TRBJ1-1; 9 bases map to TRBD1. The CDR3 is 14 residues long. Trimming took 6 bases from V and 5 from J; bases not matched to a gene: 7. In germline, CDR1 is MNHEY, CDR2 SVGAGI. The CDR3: CASSPTGGRTEAFF. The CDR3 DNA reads TGTGCCAGCAGCCCGACAGGGGGTAGGACTGAAGCTTTCTTT.

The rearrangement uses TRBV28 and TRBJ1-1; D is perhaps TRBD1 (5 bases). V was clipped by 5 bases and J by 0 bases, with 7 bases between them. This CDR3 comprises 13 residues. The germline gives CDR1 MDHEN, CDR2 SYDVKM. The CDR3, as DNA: TGTGCCAGCAGTGCGACAGTGAACACTGAAGCTTTCTTT. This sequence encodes CASSATVNTEAFF.

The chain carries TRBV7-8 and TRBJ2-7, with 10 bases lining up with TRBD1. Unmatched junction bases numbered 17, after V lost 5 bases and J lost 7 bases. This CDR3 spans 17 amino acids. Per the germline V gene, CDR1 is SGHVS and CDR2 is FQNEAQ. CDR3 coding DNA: TGTGCCAGCAGCCACTCCCTCGGGACAGGGGCGGCTGAAGAGCAGTACTTC. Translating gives CASSHSLGTGAAEEQYF.

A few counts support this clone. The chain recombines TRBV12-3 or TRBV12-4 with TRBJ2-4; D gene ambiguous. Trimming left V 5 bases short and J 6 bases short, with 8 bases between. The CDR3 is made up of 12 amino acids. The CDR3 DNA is TGTGCCAGCAGTAATACAGTAAACATTCAGTACTTC. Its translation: CASSNTVNIQYF.

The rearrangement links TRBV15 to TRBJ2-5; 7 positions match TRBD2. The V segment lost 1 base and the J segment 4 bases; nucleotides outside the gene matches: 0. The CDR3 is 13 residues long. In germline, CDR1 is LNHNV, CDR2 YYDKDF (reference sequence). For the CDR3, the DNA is TGTGCCACCAGCAGAGGGGGGGGAGAGACCCAGTACTTC. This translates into CATSRGGGETQYF.

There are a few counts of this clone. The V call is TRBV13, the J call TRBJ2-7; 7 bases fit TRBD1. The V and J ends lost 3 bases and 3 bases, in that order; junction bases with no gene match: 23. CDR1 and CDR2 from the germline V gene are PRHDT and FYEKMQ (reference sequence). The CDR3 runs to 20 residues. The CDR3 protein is CASSFETELNVRDRVYEQYF. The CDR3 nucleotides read TGTGCCAGCAGCTTCGAAACCGAACTTAATGTGAGAGACAGGGTCTACGAGCAGTACTTC. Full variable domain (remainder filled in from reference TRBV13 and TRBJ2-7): AAGVIQSPRHLIKEKRETATLKCYPIPRHDTVYWYQQGPGQDPQFLISFYEKMQSDKGSIPDRFSAQQFSDYHSELNMSSLELGDSALYFCASSFETELNVRDRVYEQYFGPGTRLTVT.

The CDR3 sequence is CASSSGQTTTEAFF. DNA of the CDR3: TGCGCCAGCAGCTCGGGACAGACCACCACTGAAGCTTTCTTT. The chain carries TRBV5-1 and TRBJ1-1, with 7 bases matching TRBD1. Germline CDR1 reads SGHRS; CDR2 reads YFSETQ. V was pared by 3 bases and J by 4 bases, with 6 bases of the junction left unmatched. CDR3 size: 14 residues.

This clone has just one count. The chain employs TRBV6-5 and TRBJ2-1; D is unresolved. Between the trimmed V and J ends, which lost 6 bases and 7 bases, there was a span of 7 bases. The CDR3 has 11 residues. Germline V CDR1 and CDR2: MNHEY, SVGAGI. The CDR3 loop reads CASSRVNEQFF. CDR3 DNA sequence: TGTGCCAGCAGCCGGGTGAATGAGCAGTTCTTC.

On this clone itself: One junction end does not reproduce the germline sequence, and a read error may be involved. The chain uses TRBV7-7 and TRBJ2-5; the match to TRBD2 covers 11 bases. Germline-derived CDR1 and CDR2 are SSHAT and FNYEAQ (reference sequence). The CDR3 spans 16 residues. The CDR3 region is CASSLTPLAGEETQYF. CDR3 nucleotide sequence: TGTGCTAGCAGCCTCACCCCACTAGCGGGAGAGGAGACCCAGTACTTC.

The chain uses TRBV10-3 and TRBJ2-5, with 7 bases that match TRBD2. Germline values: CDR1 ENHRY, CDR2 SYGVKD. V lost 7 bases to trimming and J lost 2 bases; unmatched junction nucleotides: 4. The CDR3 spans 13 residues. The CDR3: CAITSGIQETQYF. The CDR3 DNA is TGTGCCATCACCAGCGGGATACAAGAGACCCAGTACTTC.

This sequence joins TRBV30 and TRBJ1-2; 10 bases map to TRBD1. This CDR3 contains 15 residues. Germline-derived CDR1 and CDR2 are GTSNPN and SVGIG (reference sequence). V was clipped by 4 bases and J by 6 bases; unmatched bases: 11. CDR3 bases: TGTGCCTGGAAAAGACAGGGGGCGCCGGGGCATGGCTACACCTTC. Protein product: CAWKRQGAPGHGYTF.